The sample holds one count of the clone carrying this T cell receptor beta chain. The data originate from a study of blood T cell repertoires in COVID-19. The wider study: COVID-19 samples collected from the United States, Italy and Spain covered acute and convalescent phases.

TCRdb's table, derived via immunoSEQ multiplex PCR, lists solely in-frame clones and lacks some. The data show about 120,000 clones, about 80% seen once. The V gene's germline CDR1 is MDHEN and CDR2 SYDVKM. This CDR3 is built from 15 residues. Between the trimmed V and J ends, which lost 9 bases and 3 bases, there was a span of 20 bases. V gene TRBV28 combines with J gene TRBJ2-5, with D possibly TRBD2 on 6 matching bases. This TCR was sampled from a woman in her forties or fifties with acute or convalescent COVID-19. Sequenced input: peripheral blood. CDR3 residues: CASTTGGRGEETQYF. The CDR3, as DNA: TGTGCCAGTACAACTGGGGGGAGAGGTGAAGAGACCCAGTACTTC.